The 32 T cell receptor beta chains given below trace back to one sample, sequenced in a study of cytomegalovirus exposure and HLA in healthy donors. 13 Jbeta primers and 60 Vbeta primers were used for the PCR. TCRdb's table, derived via immunoSEQ multiplex PCR, lists solely in-frame clones and lacks some. Here the sample spans around 150,000 clones, around 86% being singletons. Sequenced: PBMCs. These receptor sequences come from a girl aged 2-9 years in good health and CMV-seropositive.

The rearrangement uses TRBV25-1 and TRBJ2-2, with a weak D call TRBD2 (6 bases). The V gene lost 1 base and the J gene lost 1 base, with 7 bases spanning the gap. The CDR3 length is 15 residues. Germline loops: CDR1 MGHDK, CDR2 SYGVNS. DNA of the CDR3: TGTGCCAGCAGTGAATGGCGGGAGAACACCGGGGAGCTGTTTTTT. It codes for CASSEWRENTGELFF.

This chain links TRBV6-1 with TRBJ2-4; 14 bases line up with TRBD2. This CDR3 is 15 amino acids long. V gave up 10 bases and J gave up 7 bases; unmatched junction bases: 9. Germline V gives CDR1 MNHNS, CDR2 SASEGT. The CDR3 DNA follows: TGTGCCACCTCAAGACTAGCGGGAGGGCTGAACATTCAGTACTTC. Its protein is CATSRLAGGLNIQYF.

This clone has a single count. This chain uses TRBV15 with TRBJ2-5; the match to TRBD2 covers 8 bases. CDR1 and CDR2 from the germline V gene are LNHNV and YYDKDF (reference sequence). V dropped 1 base and J dropped 3; count of bases not matched to a gene: 13. The CDR3 spans 18 residues. The CDR3 nucleotides are TGTGCCACCAGCAGAGGGGCCATACCGGGACTAGGAGAAGAGACCCAGTACTTC. Protein sequence: CATSRGAIPGLGEETQYF.

The chain uses TRBV29-1 and TRBJ2-5; 8 nucleotides align to TRBD2. The ends lost 7 bases at V and 2 bases at J; junction bases unmatched: 3. Germline V gene lookup returns CDR1 SQVTM and CDR2 ANQGSEA. This CDR3 contains 12 residues. The CDR3 loop reads CSARGGQETQYF. The CDR3 DNA reads TGCAGCGCCCGGGGGGGGCAAGAGACCCAGTACTTC.

This clone occurred once. This CDR3 is CASSHQETQYF. The CDR3, as DNA: TGTGCCAGCAGTCATCAAGAGACCCAGTACTTC. The chain combines TRBV28 with TRBJ2-5; D not resolved. This CDR3 region has 11 residues. Germline V gene data show CDR1 as MDHEN and CDR2 as SYDVKM. V lost 5 bases and J 2 bases, leaving 3 bases between the germline ends.

The V gene is TRBV19, the J gene TRBJ2-5; TRBD1 agrees at 10 bases. The J segment lost 3 bases and the V segment lost 3 bases, leaving 10 bases of the junction unmatched. There are 17 residues in the CDR3. Per the germline V gene, CDR1 is LNHDA and CDR2 is SQIVND (reference sequence). In DNA form, the CDR3 reads TGTGCCAGTAGTATCCGACAGGGGGCATGGAACGAAGAGACCCAGTACTTC. Amino acid sequence: CASSIRQGAWNEETQYF.

The V gene is TRBV5-1, the J gene TRBJ2-1, with D maybe TRBD1 (7 bases). With 4 bases removed from V and 3 bases from J, the gap between germline ends came to 17 bases. Germline V gene lookup returns CDR1 SGHRS and CDR2 YFSETQ. This CDR3 has 16 amino acids. The CDR3 DNA is TGCGCCAGCAGCGGGGAGGTTGCAGGGGGCTACAATGAGCAGTTCTTC. This gives the protein CASSGEVAGGYNEQFF.

The J gene is TRBJ2-5, the V gene TRBV18, with TRBD1 matching over 7 bases. Germline CDR1 is KGHSH and CDR2 is LQKENI. CDR3 length equals 14 residues. Trimming removed 6 bases from V and 5 bases from J; junction bases left unmatched: 9. The CDR3: CASSLRGNVETQYF. CDR3 in DNA: TGTGCCAGCTCGCTCAGGGGGAATGTCGAGACCCAGTACTTC.

This clone was detected a few times. V gene TRBV6-5 combines with J gene TRBJ1-3; the D gene is possibly TRBD1 (6 bases). The germline CDR1 and CDR2 sequences are MNHEY and SVGAGI. The germline V and J ends were trimmed by 0 bases and 8 bases, with 8 bases remaining between them. The CDR3 consists of 13 residues. The CDR3 DNA sequence: TGTGCCAGCAGTTACTCGTCAGGGGACACCATATATTTT. This encodes CASSYSSGDTIYF.

The V and J genes are TRBV5-4 and TRBJ2-7; D not resolved. Germline CDR1 SGHNT, CDR2 YYREEE (reference sequence). The CDR3 length is 11 residues. V dropped 3 bases and J dropped 5 bases, with 6 bases sitting between them. DNA for the CDR3: TGTGCCAGCAGCTCCACAGACGAGCAGTACTTC. Translated, it gives CASSSTDEQYF.

V gene TRBV6-5 combines with J gene TRBJ2-7; 11 bases agree with TRBD1. In germline, CDR1 is MNHEY, CDR2 SVGAGI. This CDR3 is built from 13 residues. Unmatched junction bases numbered 1, after V lost 6 bases and J lost 3 bases. CDR3 residues: CASRGQGGYEQYF. For the CDR3, the DNA is TGTGCCAGCAGGGGACAGGGGGGCTACGAGCAGTACTTC.

The chain uses TRBV19 and TRBJ2-3, with 9 positions matching TRBD2. CDR1 is LNHDA and CDR2 is SQIVND in the germline V gene (reference sequence). CDR3 length equals 16 residues. The junction had 9 bases not matched to a gene; V was cut back by 7 bases and J by 1 base. In DNA, the CDR3 is TGTGCCAGTACCATGGCGCGGACTAGCGGCACAGATACGCAGTATTTT. Encoded protein: CASTMARTSGTDTQYF.

In this sample, this clone turned up a few times. Here the CDR3 DNA reads TGTGCCAGCAGTTACATCAACCTCTTAACCCAGGGGGCACCTAGCGGGGTCCAAGAGACCCAGTACTTC. Its translation: CASSYINLLTQGAPSGVQETQYF. The chain recombines TRBV28 with TRBJ2-5; maybe TRBD2 (9 bases). Trimming stripped 4 bases from V and 1 base from J, with 37 bases between. Per germline, CDR1 MDHEN and CDR2 SYDVKM. The CDR3 is 23 amino acids.

The chain uses TRBV5-1 and TRBJ2-1; TRBD2 aligns across 7 bases. The germline V gene encodes CDR1 SGHRS and CDR2 YFSETQ. The CDR3 is 14 amino acids. V lost 6 bases to trimming and J lost 4 bases; unmatched junction nucleotides: 7. CDR3 region: CASNNGRYYNEQFF. The CDR3 region has the DNA TGCGCCAGCAATAACGGGAGGTATTACAATGAGCAGTTCTTC.

J is TRBJ2-1 and V is TRBV2; 9 bases are a match to TRBD2. After removal of 4 bases from V and 6 bases from J, the junction contained 4 bases not matched to a gene. This CDR3 spans 14 amino acids. Germline V gives CDR1 SNHLY, CDR2 FYNNEI. The CDR3 is CASSVEAGGNEQFF. CDR3 DNA sequence: TGTGCCAGCAGTGTTGAAGCGGGAGGCAATGAGCAGTTCTTC.

The chain recombines TRBV19 with TRBJ2-1, with 10 positions matching TRBD2. Germline V gene data show CDR1 as LNHDA and CDR2 as SQIVND (reference sequence). CDR3 length equals 14 residues. The ends lost 7 bases at V and 8 bases at J; junction bases unmatched: 8. The CDR3, as DNA: TGTGCCAGTACCTCAGCGGGAGGGCCGCATGAGCAGTTCTTC. This gives the protein CASTSAGGPHEQFF.

This rearrangement joins TRBV5-6 to TRBJ2-2; D ambiguous. Trimming took off 0 bases at V and 6 bases at J, with 12 bases between the two ends. This CDR3 has 15 residues. CDR1 is SGHDT, CDR2 YYEEEE, per germline. The CDR3 nucleotides read TGTGCCAGCAGCTTGGCAATCCGACTCCCCGGGGAGCTGTTTTTT. As protein: CASSLAIRLPGELFF.

The V call is TRBV10-3, the J call TRBJ1-3, with a tentative D call TRBD1 (6 bases). The germline V gene encodes CDR1 ENHRY and CDR2 SYGVKD. The CDR3 sequence is 16 residues long. Trimming stripped 4 bases from V and 1 base from J, with 14 bases between. CDR3 nucleotide sequence: TGTGCCATCAGTGGACGACAGGCAGAATCTGGAAACACCATATATTTT. It codes for CAISGRQAESGNTIYF.

The chain combines TRBV29-1 with TRBJ2-3, with a tentative D call TRBD1 (6 bases). This CDR3 region has 12 residues. The germline CDR1 and CDR2 sequences are SQVTM and ANQGSEA. V was shortened by 3 bases and J by 4 bases, with 8 bases between the two germline ends. CDR3: CSVDEGADTQYF. CDR3 in DNA: TGCAGCGTTGATGAGGGGGCAGATACGCAGTATTTT.

The chain uses TRBV18 and TRBJ1-5, with a tentative D call TRBD1 (5 bases). Germline-derived CDR1 and CDR2 are KGHSH and LQKENI. V shed 0 bases and J shed 6 bases, with 9 bases lying between them. The CDR3 has 14 amino acids. The CDR3 loop reads CASSPPGQGQPQHF. CDR3 DNA: TGTGCCAGCTCACCACCAGGGCAGGGTCAGCCCCAGCATTTT.

This chain joins TRBV6-1 and TRBJ1-1, with D possibly TRBD1 on 5 matching bases. V was pared by 4 bases and J by 1 base, with 7 bases between. The CDR3 spans 13 residues. Germline V CDR1 and CDR2: MNHNS, SASEGT. As DNA, the CDR3 is TGTGCCAGCAGTGCAACAGGGAACACTGAAGCTTTCTTT. It encodes CASSATGNTEAFF.

This clone has just a few counts. The chain employs TRBV7-8 and TRBJ1-5; 8 bases are a match to TRBD1. This CDR3 is built from 16 residues. Germline CDR1 is SGHVS and CDR2 is FQNEAQ. V lost 5 bases and J lost 5; bases outside the gene matches: 11. The CDR3 DNA follows: TGTGCCAGCAGCCCCTTAGGACAGGGTGACCATCAGCCCCAGCATTTT. It translates to CASSPLGQGDHQPQHF.

This rearrangement joins TRBV5-6 to TRBJ2-1, with 7 nucleotides matching TRBD1. The CDR3 runs 15 residues. Trimming removed 4 bases from V and 6 bases from J; junction bases left unmatched: 10. CDR1 SGHDT and CDR2 YYEEEE come from the germline V gene. This chain's CDR3 is CASSPRQGGINEQFF. In DNA form, the CDR3 reads TGTGCCAGCAGCCCGCGACAGGGTGGTATCAATGAGCAGTTCTTC.

The chain combines TRBV10-2 with TRBJ2-7; D call uncertain. Germline lookup yields CDR1 WSHSY and CDR2 SAAADI. CDR3 length: 13 residues. The germline V and J ends were trimmed by 2 bases and 2 bases, with 7 bases remaining between them. The CDR3 nucleotides read TGCGCCAGCAGTGAGGGAGCGCCCTACGAGCAGTACTTC. Translated, it gives CASSEGAPYEQYF.

V gene TRBV2 combines with J gene TRBJ2-7; the D gene is possibly TRBD1 (5 bases). Germline lookup yields CDR1 SNHLY and CDR2 FYNNEI. The CDR3 is made up of 11 amino acids. Trimming cost V 4 bases and J 6 bases, with 7 bases left between them. The CDR3: CASSGGLEQYF. CDR3 nucleotide sequence: TGTGCCAGCAGTGGGGGCCTCGAGCAGTACTTC.

The chain has TRBV4-1 and TRBJ2-5; D perhaps matches TRBD2 (6 bases). Trimming pared 0 bases from V and 5 bases from J, leaving 16 bases between. The germline gives CDR1 MGHRA, CDR2 YSYEKL. The CDR3 is 16 amino acids. CDR3 DNA sequence: TGCGCCAGCAGCCAAGACGGAGCGGGCCGCGGGGAGACCCAGTACTTC. It specifies CASSQDGAGRGETQYF.

The chain links TRBV4-2 to TRBJ1-4, with D unresolved. V lost 4 bases to trimming and J lost 4 bases, with 16 bases between them. The V gene's germline CDR1 is LGHNA and CDR2 YNFKEQ. CDR3 length: 16 amino acids. The CDR3 sequence: CASSPEEGGGNEKLFF. The CDR3 region has the DNA TGTGCCAGCAGCCCGGAAGAGGGAGGAGGTAATGAAAAACTGTTTTTT.

The chain has TRBV2 and TRBJ2-2; 10 nucleotides align to TRBD1. This CDR3 region has 15 residues. Germline V gene lookup returns CDR1 SNHLY and CDR2 FYNNEI. J gave up 3 bases and V 6 bases, and 4 bases lay outside the gene matches. This CDR3 reads CASRAGTGDTGELFF. The CDR3 region has the DNA TGTGCCAGCAGGGCCGGGACAGGGGACACCGGGGAGCTGTTTTTT.

The rearrangement uses TRBV5-4 and TRBJ1-2; D call uncertain. V was trimmed by 2 bases and J by 4 bases, leaving 9 bases between them. Germline values: CDR1 SGHNT, CDR2 YYREEE (reference sequence). The CDR3 runs to 13 residues. CDR3 DNA: TGTGCCAGCAGCTTAAGTAGCTTCTATGGCTACACCTTC. It encodes CASSLSSFYGYTF.

The V gene is TRBV29-1, the J gene TRBJ2-3, with D hard to call. V lost 1 base and J 0 bases, leaving 11 bases between the germline ends. This CDR3 contains 15 residues. Germline V CDR1 and CDR2: SQVTM, ANQGSEA. CDR3 sequence: CSVEGGRSSTDTQYF. The CDR3 DNA reads as TGCAGCGTTGAAGGAGGCAGATCTAGCACAGATACGCAGTATTTT.

V and J are TRBV6-6 and TRBJ1-1; 7 nucleotides line up with TRBD1. The CDR3 sequence is 15 residues long. Germline lookup yields CDR1 MNHNY and CDR2 SVGAGI (reference sequence). J gave up 4 bases and V 6 bases, and 11 bases lay outside the gene matches. CDR3 nucleotide sequence: TGTGCCAGCAGATCTCCAGGGGGATGGAGCACTGAAGCTTTCTTT. As protein: CASRSPGGWSTEAFF.

V gene TRBV30 combines with J gene TRBJ2-5, with TRBD2 identical over 9 bases. TRBJ2-7 explains the end of the DNA better; the J call may be wrong. Germline CDR1 GTSNPN, CDR2 SVGIG (reference sequence). The CDR3 spans 16 residues. The CDR3 loop reads CAWRLAGFQSSYEQYF. CDR3 coding DNA: TGTGCCTGGAGGCTAGCGGGATTTCAATCTTCCTACGAGCAGTACTTC.